The sequence of this T cell receptor beta chain was determined in a study of OX40 agonist ivuxolimab in advanced cancers. About the full investigation: Ivuxolimab was a fully human IgG2 agonistic monoclonal antibody targeting the costimulatory receptor OX40 (CD134). Patients were allowed to have had prior anti-PD-1, anti-PD-L1 or anti-CTLA-4 therapy, and roughly 40% of the dose-escalation patients had previously received checkpoint inhibitors. Partial responses occurred in three dose-escalation patients: two with cutaneous melanoma and one with hepatocellular carcinoma. The monotherapy dose-escalation portion (N of about 57 patients) of the phase I ivuxolimab trial is reported in the paper. Intravenous ivuxolimab was administered to patients every 2 weeks at six dose levels: 0.01, 0.1, 0.3, 1.5, 3 and 10 mg/kg. The dose-escalation cohort was roughly 80% male with a mean age of about 54 years, ranging from roughly 20 to 80. Peripheral TCRbeta sequencing was intended to test whether TCR sequence diversity was altered and clonal T-cell expansion was caused by ivuxolimab. Among the approximately 54 dose-escalation patients, roughly 20 had hepatocellular carcinoma, some 15 melanoma, 9 renal cell carcinoma and 9 head and neck cancer. General findings and caveats noted by the study authors: Low levels of normalized T-cell clonal expansion were also seen in some patients who did not respond. In the 0.1-3.0 mg/kg groups, partial responders were among the patients with the lowest normalized peripheral clonal expansion, particularly in CD8+ T cells. At doses from 0.1 to 3.0 mg/kg, clonal expansion was seen in both CD4+ and CD8+ blood T cells between baseline and week 6. After ivuxolimab, more expanded clones were found on average in CD8+ T cells than in CD4+ T cells. Antigen specificity was not determined for the clonally expanded peripheral T cells.

Genomic DNA was extracted from sorted cells for sequencing of the TCRbeta CDR3 region. The immunoSEQ Assay was used for sequencing of TCRbeta CDR3 regions. In TCRdb, the immuneACCESS table is reduced to in-frame sequences with V and J assigned. These tables do not hold every clone; where another copy was compared, an unresolved V gene accounts for under half, and the others remain unexplained. The sample table holds approximately 58,000 clones, of which about 82% were seen once. The top ten clonotypes cover 2.6% of the sample. The germline V gene sets CDR1 to MGHRA and CDR2 to YSYEKL. Spanning cysteine to phenylalanine, the CDR3 consists of 19 amino acids. Only the CDR3 DNA is retained, 57 bases long and in frame from the first base. V trim: 2 bases; J trim: 3 bases; unmatched bases: 15. Remarks on this clone: Its antigen is not yet known. No per-base quality is available; no much larger clone lies one base away.

The trial excluded patients who had a history of autoimmune disease or were on systemic immunosuppression. Peripheral blood for TCR sequencing was collected from all dose cohorts at baseline, on cycle 4 day 1, and on cycle 7 day 1. The samples were taken from a phase I, first-in-human, multicenter, open-label dose-escalation trial of ivuxolimab. Adults with locally advanced or metastatic melanoma, renal cell carcinoma, hepatocellular carcinoma or head and neck squamous cell carcinoma were enrolled in the trial. Before TCR sequencing, CD4+ and CD8+ T cells were separately sorted from peripheral blood.

The receptor chain draws on TRBV4-1 and TRBJ2-1, with TRBD2 matching 8 junction bases. Sample: CD4+ or CD8+ T cells sorted from blood, taken in a trial of the OX40 agonist ivuxolimab. The source of this sequence is an adult with an advanced solid tumor such as melanoma, head and neck, liver or kidney cancer. The nucleotide sequence is given as TGCGCCAGCAGCCAATTACGGGGGGGCCAGACTACGAACTACAATGAGCAGTTCTTC. Translated, it gives CASSQLRGGQTTNYNEQFF.